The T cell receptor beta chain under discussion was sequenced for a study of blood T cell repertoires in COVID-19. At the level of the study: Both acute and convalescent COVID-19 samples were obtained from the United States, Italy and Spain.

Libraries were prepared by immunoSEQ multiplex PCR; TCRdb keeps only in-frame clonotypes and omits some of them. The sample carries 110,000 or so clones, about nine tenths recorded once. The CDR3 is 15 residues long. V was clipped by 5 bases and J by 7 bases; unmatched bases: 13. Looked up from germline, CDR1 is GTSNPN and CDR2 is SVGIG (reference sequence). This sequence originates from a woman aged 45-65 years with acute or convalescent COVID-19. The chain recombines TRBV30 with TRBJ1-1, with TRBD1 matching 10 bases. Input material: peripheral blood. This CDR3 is CAWGGTGAFVSEAFF. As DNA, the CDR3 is TGTGCCTGGGGGGGGACAGGGGCCTTTGTGAGTGAAGCTTTCTTT.